These 15 T cell receptor beta chains were sequenced from one sample in a study of T cell responses to AZD1222 COVID-19 vaccine. Here immunoSEQ multiplex PCR was the method, and the copy in TCRdb shows in-frame clones only, minus some. The sample consists of approximately 110,000 clones, about nine tenths of them appearing once. This sample comprised peripheral blood, obtained 28 days after the second AZD1222 dose. The receptors derive from an adult who received the AZD1222 COVID-19 vaccine.

The chain links TRBV5-1 to TRBJ2-6; maybe TRBD1 (6 bases). There are 17 residues in the CDR3. V lost 3 bases to trimming and J lost 0 bases, with 13 bases between them. In germline, CDR1 is SGHRS, CDR2 YFSETQ. The CDR3 region has the DNA TGCGCCAGCAGCTCCGGGACAACCAGCTCTGGGGCCAACGTCCTGACTTTC. Translating gives CASSSGTTSSGANVLTF.

The V and J genes are TRBV3-1 (or the pseudogene TRBV3-2) and TRBJ2-2; D assignment may be TRBD1 or TRBD2 (5 bases each). Germline loops: CDR1 LGHDT, CDR2 YNNKEL (reference sequence). Between the trimmed V and J ends, which lost 3 bases and 7 bases, there was a span of 9 bases. The CDR3 is 13 amino acids. The CDR3 loop reads CASSQGDVGELFF. In DNA form, the CDR3 reads TGTGCCAGCAGCCAGGGGGACGTCGGGGAGCTGTTTTTT.

This clone was detected once. The chain uses TRBV10-3 and TRBJ2-7; 12 bases fit TRBD1. This CDR3 has 20 amino acids. CDR1 is ENHRY, CDR2 SYGVKD, per germline. V shed 4 bases, J shed 6 bases, and the junction held 22 bases outside the gene matches. The CDR3 region has the DNA TGTGCCATCAGTGGGATACTCCCGGGACAGGGGGCGCGGGGAGATCGCGAGCAGTACTTC. Translated: CAISGILPGQGARGDREQYF.

The chain carries TRBV28 and TRBJ2-7, with D unclear. Trimming took off 3 bases at V and 6 bases at J, with 18 bases between the two ends. The CDR3 is 15 amino acids. Looked up from germline, CDR1 is MDHEN and CDR2 is SYDVKM. For the CDR3, the DNA is TGTGCCAGCAGTTTCCTCCCCGTTGTTACGGGCGAGCAGTACTTC. Translation gives CASSFLPVVTGEQYF.

The gene calls are TRBV2 and TRBJ2-2; 8 bases match TRBD1. The germline V gene has CDR1 SNHLY and CDR2 FYNNEI. The CDR3 totals 15 residues. The junction had 9 bases not matched to a gene; V was cut back by 11 bases and J by 1 base. CDR3 nucleotides: TGTGCCGGCTTTATAGGGACAGGGAACACCGGGGAGCTGTTTTTT. Translating gives CAGFIGTGNTGELFF.

The genes are TRBV20-1 and TRBJ2-7; D is unclear. CDR1 and CDR2 (germline): DFQATT, SNEGSKA (reference sequence). V shed 3 bases and J shed 0 bases, with 24 bases lying between them. The CDR3 contains 18 residues. The CDR3 sequence is CSASVKGKISEISYEQYF. CDR3 nucleotides: TGCAGTGCTAGTGTAAAAGGGAAAATATCAGAGATCTCCTACGAGCAGTACTTC.

This clone was detected only a few times. J is TRBJ2-3 and V is TRBV24-1; the match to TRBD1 covers 9 bases. The V gene's germline CDR1 is KGHDR and CDR2 SFDVKD. The CDR3 extends over 14 amino acids. With 7 bases clipped from V and 4 bases from J, the junction kept 5 bases outside the gene matches. CDR3 DNA: TGTGCCACCAGCAAGCGGACAGGGGCAGATACGCAGTATTTT. This codes for CATSKRTGADTQYF.

The chain's CDR3 is CASSLAGGRAYSYNEQFF. CDR3 bases: TGTGCCAGCAGCTTAGCGGGAGGGCGTGCGTACTCCTACAATGAGCAGTTCTTC. The chain carries TRBV11-2 and TRBJ2-1, with 8 bases identical to TRBD2. CDR3 size: 18 residues. The trim removed 1 base at V and 0 bases at J, leaving 8 bases unmatched. Germline assignment: CDR1 SGHAT and CDR2 FQNNGV.

Only a few counts were recorded for this clone. The chain uses TRBV18 and TRBJ2-7; 7 nucleotides agree with TRBD2. CDR3 length equals 14 residues. Trimming at V came to 2 bases and at J to 3 bases, leaving 4 bases not matched to a gene. CDR1 is KGHSH, CDR2 LQKENI, per germline. For the CDR3, the DNA is TGTGCCAGCTCACCAACGGGAGGAATCTACGAGCAGTACTTC. Protein product: CASSPTGGIYEQYF.

The chain recombines TRBV29-1 with TRBJ2-7, with TRBD1 matching over 9 bases. The CDR3 totals 14 residues. V lost 7 bases and J lost 4; bases outside the gene matches: 11. Germline CDR1 and CDR2: SQVTM and ANQGSEA. For the CDR3, the DNA is TGCAGCGCGGCAGGACAGGGGTCACTGTACGAGCAGTACTTC. Its protein is CSAAGQGSLYEQYF.

The rearrangement links TRBV7-9 to TRBJ2-1, with 9 bases fitting TRBD1. Germline trimming cut 5 bases from V and 4 bases from J; bases unmatched to any gene: 9. There are 16 residues in the CDR3. CDR1 and CDR2 from the germline V gene are SEHNR and FQNEAQ (reference sequence). The CDR3 reads CASSPKYGQGYNEQFF. The CDR3 DNA follows: TGTGCCAGCAGCCCCAAATATGGACAGGGGTACAATGAGCAGTTCTTC.

The chain carries TRBV11-2 and TRBJ1-2, with D unclear. V was trimmed by 1 base and J by 3 bases, leaving 6 bases between them. This CDR3 is 13 amino acids long. CDR1 SGHAT and CDR2 FQNNGV come from the germline V gene. In DNA, the CDR3 is TGTGCCAGCAGCTTAGTGGGGTACTATGGCTACACCTTC. This sequence encodes CASSLVGYYGYTF. Using reference TRBV11-2 and TRBJ1-2 for the parts outside the CDR3, the full variable domain is EAGVAQSPRYKIIEKRQSVAFWCNPISGHATLYWYQQILGQGPKLLIQFQNNGVVDDSQLPKDRFSAERLKGVDSTLKIQPAKLEDSAVYLCASSLVGYYGYTFGSGTRLTVV.

The rearrangement uses TRBV11-2 and TRBJ1-3; TRBD1 matches at 8 bases. V lost 5 bases to trimming and J lost 0 bases; unmatched junction nucleotides: 3. Germline V lookup: CDR1 SGHAT, CDR2 FQNNGV. CDR3 size: 15 residues. CDR3 coding DNA: TGTGCCAGCAGCCTCGGACAGGGCTCTGGAAACACCATATATTTT. Translation: CASSLGQGSGNTIYF.

The chain recombines TRBV11-2 with TRBJ2-2, with 7 bases matching TRBD1. V lost 4 bases, J lost 4 bases, and 0 bases stayed unmatched. Per germline, CDR1 SGHAT and CDR2 FQNNGV. CDR3 size: 13 residues. The CDR3 sequence: CASSWTGTGELFF. CDR3 nucleotides: TGTGCCAGCAGCTGGACAGGCACCGGGGAGCTGTTTTTT.

This clone was counted a single time. The V and J genes are TRBV3-1 (or the pseudogene TRBV3-2) and TRBJ2-7; D perhaps matches TRBD2 (6 bases). The germline V gene encodes CDR1 LGHDT and CDR2 YNNKEL (reference sequence). The CDR3 length is 15 residues. V lost 5 bases to trimming and J lost 2 bases, with 16 bases between them. CDR3 region: CASSSPGSRAYEQYF. Here the CDR3 DNA reads TGTGCCAGCAGCAGCCCCGGGAGCCGTGCCTACGAGCAGTACTTC.